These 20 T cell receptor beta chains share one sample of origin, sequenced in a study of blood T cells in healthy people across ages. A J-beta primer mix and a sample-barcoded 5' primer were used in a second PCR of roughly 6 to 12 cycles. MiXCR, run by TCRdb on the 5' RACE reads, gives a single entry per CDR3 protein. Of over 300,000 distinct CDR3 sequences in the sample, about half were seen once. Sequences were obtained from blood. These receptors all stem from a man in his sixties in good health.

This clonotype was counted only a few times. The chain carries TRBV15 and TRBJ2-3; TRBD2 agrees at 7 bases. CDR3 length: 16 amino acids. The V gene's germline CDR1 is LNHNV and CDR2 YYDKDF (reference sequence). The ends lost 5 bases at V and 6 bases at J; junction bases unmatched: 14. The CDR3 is CATSWPGAGARDTQYF. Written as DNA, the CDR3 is TGTGCCACCAGCTGGCCCGGGGCGGGAGCAAGGGATACGCAGTATTTT.

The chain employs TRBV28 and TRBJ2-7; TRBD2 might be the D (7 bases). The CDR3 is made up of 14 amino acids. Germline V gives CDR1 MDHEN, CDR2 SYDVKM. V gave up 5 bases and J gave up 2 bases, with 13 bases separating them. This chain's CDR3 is CASSLQGGAYEQYF. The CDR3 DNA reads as TGTGCCAGCAGTCTCCAAGGGGGGGCCTACGAGCAGTACTTC.

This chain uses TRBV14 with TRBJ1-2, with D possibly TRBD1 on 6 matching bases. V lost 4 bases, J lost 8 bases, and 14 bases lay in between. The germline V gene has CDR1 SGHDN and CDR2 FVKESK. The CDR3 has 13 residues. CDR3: CASSLNTGIGYTF. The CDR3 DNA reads TGTGCCAGCAGCCTAAACACAGGGATCGGCTACACCTTC.

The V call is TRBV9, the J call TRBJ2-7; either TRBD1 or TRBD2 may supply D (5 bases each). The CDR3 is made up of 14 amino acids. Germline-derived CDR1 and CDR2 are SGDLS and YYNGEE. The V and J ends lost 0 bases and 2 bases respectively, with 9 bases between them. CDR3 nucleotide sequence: TGTGCCAGCAGCGTAGGGGGGTCCCCCTACGAGCAGTACTTC. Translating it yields CASSVGGSPYEQYF.

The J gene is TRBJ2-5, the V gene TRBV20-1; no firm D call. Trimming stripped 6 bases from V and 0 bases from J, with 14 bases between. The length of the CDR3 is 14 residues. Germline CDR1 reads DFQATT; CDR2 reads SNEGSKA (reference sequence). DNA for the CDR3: TGCAGTGCAATCAACGTGAGGCACCAAGAGACCCAGTACTTC. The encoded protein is CSAINVRHQETQYF.

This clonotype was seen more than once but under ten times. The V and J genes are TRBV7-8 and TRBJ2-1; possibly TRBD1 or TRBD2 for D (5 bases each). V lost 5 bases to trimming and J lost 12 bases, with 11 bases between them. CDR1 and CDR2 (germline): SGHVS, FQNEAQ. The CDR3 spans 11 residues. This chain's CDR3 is CASSPGPGQFF. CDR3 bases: TGTGCCAGCAGCCCGGGGCCCGGGCAGTTCTTC.

The CDR3 nucleotides are TGTGCCAGCAGAAAGAGGTTTGGCAATGAGCAGTTCTTC. The encoded protein is CASRKRFGNEQFF. This chain links TRBV12-3 or TRBV12-4 with TRBJ2-1; the D is unclear. This CDR3 comprises 13 residues. Trimming removed 6 bases at V and 6 bases at J, with 12 bases between.

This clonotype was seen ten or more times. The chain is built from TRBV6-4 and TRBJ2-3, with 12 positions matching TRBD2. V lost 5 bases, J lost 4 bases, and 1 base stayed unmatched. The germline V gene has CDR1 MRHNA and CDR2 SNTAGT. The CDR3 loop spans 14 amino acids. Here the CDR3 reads CASSLAGGPDTQYF. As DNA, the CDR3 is TGTGCCAGCAGTCTAGCGGGAGGGCCAGATACGCAGTATTTT.

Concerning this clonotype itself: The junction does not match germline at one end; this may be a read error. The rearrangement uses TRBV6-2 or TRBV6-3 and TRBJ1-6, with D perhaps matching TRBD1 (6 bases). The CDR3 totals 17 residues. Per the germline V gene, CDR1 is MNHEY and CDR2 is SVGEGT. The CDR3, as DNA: TGTGCCAGCATACCTGGATGGGGGCGCGTCTATGATTCACCCCTCCACTTT. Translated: CASIPGWGRVYDSPLHF.

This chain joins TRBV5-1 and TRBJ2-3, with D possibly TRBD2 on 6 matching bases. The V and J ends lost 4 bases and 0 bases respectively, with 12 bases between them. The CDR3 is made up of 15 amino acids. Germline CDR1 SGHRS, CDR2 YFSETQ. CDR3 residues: CASSRQEGSTDTQYF. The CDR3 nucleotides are TGCGCCAGCAGCCGCCAGGAGGGGAGCACAGATACGCAGTATTTT.

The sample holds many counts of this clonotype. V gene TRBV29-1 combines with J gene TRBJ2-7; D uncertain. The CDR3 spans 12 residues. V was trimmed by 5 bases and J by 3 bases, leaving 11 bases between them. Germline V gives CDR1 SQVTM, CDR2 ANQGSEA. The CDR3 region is CSVPPPIYEQYF. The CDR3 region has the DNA TGCAGCGTTCCCCCCCCAATCTACGAGCAGTACTTC.

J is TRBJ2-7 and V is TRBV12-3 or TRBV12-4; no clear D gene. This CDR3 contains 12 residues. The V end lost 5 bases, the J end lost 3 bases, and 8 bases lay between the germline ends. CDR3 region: CASSTNFYEQYF. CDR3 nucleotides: TGTGCCAGCAGTACCAATTTCTACGAGCAGTACTTC.

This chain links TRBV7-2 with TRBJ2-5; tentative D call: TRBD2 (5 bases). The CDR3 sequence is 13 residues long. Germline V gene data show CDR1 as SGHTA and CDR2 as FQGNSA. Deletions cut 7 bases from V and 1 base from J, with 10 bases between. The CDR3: CASIKGVQETQYF. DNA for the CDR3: TGTGCCAGCATCAAGGGAGTCCAAGAGACCCAGTACTTC.

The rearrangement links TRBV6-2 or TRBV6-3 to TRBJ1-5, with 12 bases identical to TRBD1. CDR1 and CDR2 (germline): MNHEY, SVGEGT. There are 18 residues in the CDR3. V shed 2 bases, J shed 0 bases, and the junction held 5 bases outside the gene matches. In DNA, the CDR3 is TGTGCCAGCAGTTACCGGGGACAGGGGGCCGGTAGCAATCAGCCCCAGCATTTT. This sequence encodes CASSYRGQGAGSNQPQHF.

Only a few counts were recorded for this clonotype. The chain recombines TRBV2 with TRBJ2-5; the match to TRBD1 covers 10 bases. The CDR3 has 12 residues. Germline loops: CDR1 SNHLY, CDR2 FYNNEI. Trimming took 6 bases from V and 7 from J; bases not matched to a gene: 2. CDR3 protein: CASRGQGGTQYF. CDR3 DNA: TGTGCCAGCAGAGGACAGGGGGGGACCCAGTACTTC.

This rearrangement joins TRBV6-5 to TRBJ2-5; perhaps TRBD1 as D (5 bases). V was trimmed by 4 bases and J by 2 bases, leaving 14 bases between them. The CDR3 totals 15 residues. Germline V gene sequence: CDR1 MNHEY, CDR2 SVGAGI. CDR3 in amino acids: CASSLQVGRQETQYF. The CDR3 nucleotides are TGTGCCAGCAGTTTGCAGGTGGGGCGGCAAGAGACCCAGTACTTC.

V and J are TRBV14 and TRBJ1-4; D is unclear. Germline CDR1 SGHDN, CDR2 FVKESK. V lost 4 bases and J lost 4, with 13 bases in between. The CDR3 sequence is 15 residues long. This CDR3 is CASSLLQSLNEKLFF. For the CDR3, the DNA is TGTGCCAGCAGCCTGTTACAGAGCCTTAATGAAAAACTGTTTTTT.

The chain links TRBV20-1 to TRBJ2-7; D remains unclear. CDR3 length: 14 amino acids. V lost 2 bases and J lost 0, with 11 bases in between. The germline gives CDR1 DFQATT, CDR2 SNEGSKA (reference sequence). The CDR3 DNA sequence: TGCAGTGCTAGAAGGCAGGCTCCCTCCTACGAGCAGTACTTC. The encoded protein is CSARRQAPSYEQYF.

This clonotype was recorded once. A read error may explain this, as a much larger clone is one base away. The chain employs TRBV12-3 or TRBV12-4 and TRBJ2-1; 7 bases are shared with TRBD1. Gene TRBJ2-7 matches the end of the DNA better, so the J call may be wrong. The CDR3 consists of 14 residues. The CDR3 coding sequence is TGTGCCAACAGTCTGACAGGGAAAACCCACGAGCAGTACTTC. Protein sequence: CANSLTGKTHEQYF.

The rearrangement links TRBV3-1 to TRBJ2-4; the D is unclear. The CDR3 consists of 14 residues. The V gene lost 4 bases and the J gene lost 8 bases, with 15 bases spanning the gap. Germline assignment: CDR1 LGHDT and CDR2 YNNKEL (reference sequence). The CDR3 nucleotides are TGTGCCAGCAGCCTGTCCCGAGACTTTTACATTCAGTACTTC. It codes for CASSLSRDFYIQYF. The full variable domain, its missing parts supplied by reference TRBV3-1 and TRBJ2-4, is DTAVSQTPKYLVTQMGNDKSIKCEQNLGHDTMYWYKQDSKKFLKIMFSYNNKELIINETVPNRFSPKSPDKAHLNLHINSLELGDSAVYFCASSLSRDFYIQYFGAGTRLSVL.